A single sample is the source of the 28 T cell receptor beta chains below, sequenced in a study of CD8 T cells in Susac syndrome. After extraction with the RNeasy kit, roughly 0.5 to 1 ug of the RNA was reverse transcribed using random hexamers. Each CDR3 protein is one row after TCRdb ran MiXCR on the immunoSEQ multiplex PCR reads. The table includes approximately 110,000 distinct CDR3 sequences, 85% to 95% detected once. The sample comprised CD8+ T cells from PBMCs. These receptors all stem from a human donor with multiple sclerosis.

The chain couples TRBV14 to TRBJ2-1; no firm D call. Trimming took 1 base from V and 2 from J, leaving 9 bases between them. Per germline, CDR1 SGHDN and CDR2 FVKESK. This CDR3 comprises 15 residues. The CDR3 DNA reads TGTGCCAGCAGCCAAGGCCGGCTGCCCTACAATGAGCAGTTCTTC. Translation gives CASSQGRLPYNEQFF.

In DNA, the CDR3 is TGTGCCAGCAGTCAACTTAGGGGCGATGAGCAGTTCTTC. It encodes CASSQLRGDEQFF. This chain uses TRBV12-3 or TRBV12-4 with TRBJ2-1, with a weak D call TRBD1 (5 bases). CDR3 length: 13 residues. Deletions cut 5 bases from V and 8 bases from J, with 13 bases between.

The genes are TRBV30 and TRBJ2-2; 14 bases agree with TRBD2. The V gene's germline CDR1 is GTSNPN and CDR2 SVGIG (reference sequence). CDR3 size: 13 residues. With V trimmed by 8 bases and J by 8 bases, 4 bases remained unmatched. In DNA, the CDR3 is TGTGCCGGGGGACTAGCGGGAGAGGGGGAGCTGTTTTTT. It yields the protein CAGGLAGEGELFF.

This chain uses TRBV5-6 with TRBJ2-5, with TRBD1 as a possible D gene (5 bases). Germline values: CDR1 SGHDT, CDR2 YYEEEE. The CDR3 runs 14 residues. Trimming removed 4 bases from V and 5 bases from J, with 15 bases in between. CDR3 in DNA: TGTGCCAGCAGCCAGGGTTACGGAGTCGAGACCCAGTACTTC. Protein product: CASSQGYGVETQYF.

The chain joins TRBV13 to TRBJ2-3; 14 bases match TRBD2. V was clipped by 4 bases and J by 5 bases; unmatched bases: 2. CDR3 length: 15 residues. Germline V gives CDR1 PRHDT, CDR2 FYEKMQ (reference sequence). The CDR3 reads CASSSGLAGGDTQYF. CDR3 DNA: TGTGCCAGCAGCTCAGGACTAGCGGGAGGAGATACGCAGTATTTT.

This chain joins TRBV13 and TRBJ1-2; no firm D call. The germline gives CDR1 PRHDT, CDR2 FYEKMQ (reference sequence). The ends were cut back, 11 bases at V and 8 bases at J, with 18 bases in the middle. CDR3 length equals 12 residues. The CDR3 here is CASSPSGGGYTF. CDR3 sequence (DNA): TGTGCCTCCTCCCCTTCGGGCGGCGGCTACACCTTC.

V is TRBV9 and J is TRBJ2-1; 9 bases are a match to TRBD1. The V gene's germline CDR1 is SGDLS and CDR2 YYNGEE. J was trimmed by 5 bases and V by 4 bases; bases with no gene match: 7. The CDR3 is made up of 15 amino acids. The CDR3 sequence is CASSIRDRAHNEQFF. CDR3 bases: TGTGCCAGCAGCATCCGGGACAGGGCCCACAATGAGCAGTTCTTC.

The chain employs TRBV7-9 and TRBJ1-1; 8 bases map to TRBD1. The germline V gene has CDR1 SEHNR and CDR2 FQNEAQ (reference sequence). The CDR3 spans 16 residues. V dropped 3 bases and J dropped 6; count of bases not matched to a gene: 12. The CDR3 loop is CASSFQGAQIRAEAFF. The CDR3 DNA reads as TGTGCCAGCAGCTTTCAGGGGGCACAAATCAGGGCTGAAGCTTTCTTT.

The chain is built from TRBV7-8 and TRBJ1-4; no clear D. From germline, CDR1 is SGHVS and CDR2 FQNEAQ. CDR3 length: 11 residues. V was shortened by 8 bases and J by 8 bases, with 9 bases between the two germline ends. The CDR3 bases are TGTGCCAGCCGGGCGGACGAAAAACTGTTTTTT. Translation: CASRADEKLFF.

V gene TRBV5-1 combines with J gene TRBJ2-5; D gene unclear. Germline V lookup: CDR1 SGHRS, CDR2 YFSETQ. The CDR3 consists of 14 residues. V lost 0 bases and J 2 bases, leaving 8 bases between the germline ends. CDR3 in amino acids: CASSLGPTQETQYF. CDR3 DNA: TGCGCCAGCAGCTTGGGTCCGACGCAAGAGACCCAGTACTTC.

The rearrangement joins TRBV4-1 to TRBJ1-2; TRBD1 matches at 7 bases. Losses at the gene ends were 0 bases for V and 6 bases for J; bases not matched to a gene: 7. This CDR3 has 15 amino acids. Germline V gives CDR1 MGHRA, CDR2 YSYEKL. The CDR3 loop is CASSQEARGLDGYTF. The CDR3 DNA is TGCGCCAGCAGCCAAGAGGCCAGGGGGTTGGATGGCTACACCTTC.

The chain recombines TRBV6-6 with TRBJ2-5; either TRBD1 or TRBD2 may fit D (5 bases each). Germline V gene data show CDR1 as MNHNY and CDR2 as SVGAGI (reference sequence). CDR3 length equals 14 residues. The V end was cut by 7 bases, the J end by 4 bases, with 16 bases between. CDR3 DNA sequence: TGTGCCAGCACCATTACTCAGGGACGAGAGACCCAGTACTTC. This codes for CASTITQGRETQYF.

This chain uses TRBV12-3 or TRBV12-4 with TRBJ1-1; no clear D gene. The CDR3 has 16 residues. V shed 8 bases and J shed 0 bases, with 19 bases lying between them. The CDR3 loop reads CASQSSEHWVNTEAFF. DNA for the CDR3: TGTGCCAGCCAGTCTAGTGAGCACTGGGTGAACACTGAAGCTTTCTTT.

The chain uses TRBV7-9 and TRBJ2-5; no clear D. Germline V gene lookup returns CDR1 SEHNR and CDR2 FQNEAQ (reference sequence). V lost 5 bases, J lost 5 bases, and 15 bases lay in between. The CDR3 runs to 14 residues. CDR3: CASSPLEGLETQYF. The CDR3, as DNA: TGTGCCAGCAGCCCCTTGGAAGGGCTGGAGACCCAGTACTTC.

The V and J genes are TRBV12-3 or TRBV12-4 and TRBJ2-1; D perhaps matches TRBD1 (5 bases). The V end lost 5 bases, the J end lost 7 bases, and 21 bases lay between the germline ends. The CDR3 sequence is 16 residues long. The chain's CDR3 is CASSDVGMGLGNEQFF. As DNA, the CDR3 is TGTGCCAGCAGTGACGTTGGGATGGGGCTCGGGAATGAGCAGTTCTTC.

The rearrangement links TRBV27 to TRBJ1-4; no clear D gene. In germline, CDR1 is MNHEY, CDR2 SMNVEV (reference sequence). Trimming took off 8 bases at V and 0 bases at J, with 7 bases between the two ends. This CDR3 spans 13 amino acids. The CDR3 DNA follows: TGTGCCAGCGGGGTGGCAACTAATGAAAAACTGTTTTTT. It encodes CASGVATNEKLFF.

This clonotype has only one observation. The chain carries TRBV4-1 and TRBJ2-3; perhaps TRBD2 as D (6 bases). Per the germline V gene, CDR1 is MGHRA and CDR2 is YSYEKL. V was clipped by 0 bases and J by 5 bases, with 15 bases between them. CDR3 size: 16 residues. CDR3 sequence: CASSQDTREWKDTQYF. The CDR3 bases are TGCGCCAGCAGCCAAGATACCCGGGAGTGGAAAGATACGCAGTATTTT.

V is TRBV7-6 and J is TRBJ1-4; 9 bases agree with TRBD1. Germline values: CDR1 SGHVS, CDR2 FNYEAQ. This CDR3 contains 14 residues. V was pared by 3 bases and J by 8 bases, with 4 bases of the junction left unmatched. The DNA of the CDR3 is TGTGCCAGCAGCTTGGACAGGGGTGTGGAAAAACTGTTTTTT. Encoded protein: CASSLDRGVEKLFF.

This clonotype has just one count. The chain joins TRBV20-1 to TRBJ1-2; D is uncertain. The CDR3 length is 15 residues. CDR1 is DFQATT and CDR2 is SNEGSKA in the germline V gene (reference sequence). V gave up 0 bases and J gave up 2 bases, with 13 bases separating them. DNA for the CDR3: TGCAGTGCTAGAGATTTGGCCGAATTCAACTATGGCTACACCTTC. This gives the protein CSARDLAEFNYGYTF.

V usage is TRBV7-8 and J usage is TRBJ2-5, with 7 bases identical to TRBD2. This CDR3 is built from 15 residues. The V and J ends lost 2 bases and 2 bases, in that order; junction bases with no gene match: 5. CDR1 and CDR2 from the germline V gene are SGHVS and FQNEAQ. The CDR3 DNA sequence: TGTGCCAGCAGCTTAACCACTAGCGCACAAGAGACCCAGTACTTC. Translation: CASSLTTSAQETQYF.

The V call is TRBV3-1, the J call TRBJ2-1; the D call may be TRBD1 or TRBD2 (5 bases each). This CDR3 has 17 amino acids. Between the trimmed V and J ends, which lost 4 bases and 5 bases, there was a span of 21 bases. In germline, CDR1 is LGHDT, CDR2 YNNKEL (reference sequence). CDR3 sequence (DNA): TGTGCCAGCAGCCCCTACCACCCAGGGACGAACCACAATGAGCAGTTCTTC. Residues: CASSPYHPGTNHNEQFF.

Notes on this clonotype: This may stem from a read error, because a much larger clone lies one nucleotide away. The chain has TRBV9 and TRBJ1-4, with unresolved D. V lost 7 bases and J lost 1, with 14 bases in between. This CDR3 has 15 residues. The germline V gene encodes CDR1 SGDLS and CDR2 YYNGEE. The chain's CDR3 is CASSTDARTNEKLFF. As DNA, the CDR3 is TGTGCCAGCTCTACGGACGCTCGAACTAATGAAAAACTGTTTTTT.

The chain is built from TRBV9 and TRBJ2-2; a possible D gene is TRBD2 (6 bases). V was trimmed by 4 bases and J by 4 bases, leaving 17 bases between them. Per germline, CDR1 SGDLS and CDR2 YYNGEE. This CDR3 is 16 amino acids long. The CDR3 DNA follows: TGTGCCAGCAGCCCTCGTGAGGCGGGGTTCACCGGGGAGCTGTTTTTT. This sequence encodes CASSPREAGFTGELFF.

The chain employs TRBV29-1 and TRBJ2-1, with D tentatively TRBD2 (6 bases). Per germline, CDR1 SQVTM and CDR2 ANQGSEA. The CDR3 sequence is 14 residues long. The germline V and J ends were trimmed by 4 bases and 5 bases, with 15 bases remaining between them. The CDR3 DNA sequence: TGCAGCGTTGCCGGCGGGGCACTTAACAATGAGCAGTTCTTC. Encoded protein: CSVAGGALNNEQFF.

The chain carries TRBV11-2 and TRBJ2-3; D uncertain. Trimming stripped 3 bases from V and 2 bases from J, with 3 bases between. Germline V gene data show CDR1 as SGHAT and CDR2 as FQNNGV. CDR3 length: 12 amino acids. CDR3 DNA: TGTGCCAGCAGCTTGACCACAGATACGCAGTATTTT. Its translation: CASSLTTDTQYF.

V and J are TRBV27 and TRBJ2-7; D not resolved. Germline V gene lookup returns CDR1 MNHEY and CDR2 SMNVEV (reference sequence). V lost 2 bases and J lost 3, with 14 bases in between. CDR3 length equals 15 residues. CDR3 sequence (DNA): TGTGCCAGCAGTTTAATAGGGTCGTTAGGCTACGAGCAGTACTTC. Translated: CASSLIGSLGYEQYF.

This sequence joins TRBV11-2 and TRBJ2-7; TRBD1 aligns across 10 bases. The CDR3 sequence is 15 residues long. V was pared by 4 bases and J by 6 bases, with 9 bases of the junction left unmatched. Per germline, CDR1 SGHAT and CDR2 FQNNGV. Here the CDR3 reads CASSSPGQGLVEQYV. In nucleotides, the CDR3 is TGTGCCAGCAGCTCACCGGGACAGGGGTTGGTCGAGCAGTACGTC.

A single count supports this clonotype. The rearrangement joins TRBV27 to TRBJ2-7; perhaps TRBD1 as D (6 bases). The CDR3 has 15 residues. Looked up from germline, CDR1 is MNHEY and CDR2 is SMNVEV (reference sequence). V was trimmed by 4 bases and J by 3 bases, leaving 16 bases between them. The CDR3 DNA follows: TGTGCCAGCAGTTCCCGGGACCCAGGGGTCTACGAGCAGTACTTC. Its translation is CASSSRDPGVYEQYF.